This is a list of T cell receptor beta chains from one sample in a study of shared clonotypes between healthy human individuals. Produced via immunoSEQ multiplex PCR; TCRdb's table is partial and in-frame only. The sample contains 2 million to 2.5 million clones, nearly 97% of which appear only once. Sequencing was carried out using naive CD4+ T cells sorted from blood. Source of these receptors: a man younger than 30 in good health. The CDR3 runs from the conserved cysteine through the conserved F or W. Fields, in order: V gene, D gene, J gene, clone size, CDR3 protein, CDR3 DNA. D genes are given only for firm matches. Clone size is given for some rows only: seen once, a few or many times, or a class if the clone is expanded.

>TRBV5-1|.|TRBJ1-1|.
CARRENTEAFF
TGCGCCAGGAGGGAGAACACTGAAGCTTTCTTT
>TRBV18|.|TRBJ1-5|.
CASSLQGDNQPQHF
TGTGCCAGCTCGCTTCAGGGCGACAATCAGCCCCAGCATTTT
>TRBV28|.|TRBJ2-3|.
CASSLRGTDTQYF
TGTGCCAGCAGTTTGCGGGGCACAGATACGCAGTATTTT
>TRBV4-3|.|TRBJ1-2|.
CASSQDSAGIVYGYTF
TGCGCCAGCAGCCAAGATTCTGCGGGGATAGTGTATGGCTACACCTTC
>TRBV6-5|.|TRBJ2-7|.
CASTSAQGNYEQYF
TGTGCCAGCACCTCAGCGCAGGGAAACTACGAGCAGTACTTC
>TRBV5-1|TRBD1|TRBJ1-2|.
CASSLGQGGGYTF
TGCGCCAGCAGCCTAGGACAGGGGGGTGGCTACACCTTC
>TRBV5-1|.|TRBJ2-5|.
CASGQQETQYF
TGCGCCAGCGGGCAACAAGAGACCCAGTACTTC
>TRBV27|.|TRBJ2-2|.
CASSIQDRPNGELFF
TGTGCCAGCAGTATCCAGGACAGACCCAACGGGGAGCTGTTTTTT
>TRBV11-2|.|TRBJ2-3|once
CASSIRDTGTDTQYF
TGTGCCAGCTCGATCCGGGACACCGGCACAGATACGCAGTATTTT
>TRBV30|.|TRBJ2-1|.
CAWSALNLHNEQFF
TGTGCCTGGAGTGCACTCAACCTCCACAATGAGCAGTTCTTC
>TRBV10-2|.|TRBJ2-3|once
CASSGAPRGEKSTDTQYF
TGCGCCAGCAGTGGAGCCCCTCGAGGTGAGAAAAGCACAGATACGCAGTATTTT
>TRBV5-8|TRBD1|TRBJ1-2|.
CASSTDRVGYGYTF
TGTGCCAGCAGCACCGACAGGGTTGGCTATGGCTACACCTTC
>TRBV5-6|.|TRBJ1-2|once
CASSLEDGSYTF
TGTGCCAGCAGCTTGGAGGATGGCAGCTACACCTTC
>TRBV4-3|.|TRBJ2-7|.
CASSQEASTGSYEQYF
TGCGCCAGCAGCCAAGAGGCTTCGACGGGAAGCTACGAGCAGTACTTC
>TRBV28|.|TRBJ1-6|.
CASTDLNSPLHF
TGTGCCAGCACAGACCTGAATTCACCCCTCCACTTT
>TRBV18|.|TRBJ1-5|.
CASSPQVVGPQHF
TGTGCCAGCTCACCACAGGTTGTCGGGCCCCAGCATTTT
>TRBV30|TRBD2|TRBJ2-2|.
CAWRRLAGGPTNTGELFF
TGTGCCTGGAGGAGACTAGCGGGGGGCCCGACGAACACCGGGGAGCTGTTTTTT
>TRBV11-2|.|TRBJ1-2|.
CASSLGDEANYGYTF
TGTGCCAGCAGCTTAGGGGACGAGGCTAACTATGGCTACACCTTC
>TRBV9|TRBD1|TRBJ1-1|.
CASSVGVGTGKNTEAFF
TGTGCCAGCAGCGTAGGAGTAGGGACAGGGAAAAACACTGAAGCTTTCTTT
>TRBV6-1|TRBD2|TRBJ2-5|.
CASSDNPSGETQYF
TGTGCCAGCAGTGATAATCCTAGCGGAGAGACCCAGTACTTC
>TRBV10-1|TRBD2|TRBJ2-7|once
CASSSGLAGAYEQYF
TGCGCCAGCAGTTCAGGCCTAGCGGGAGCCTACGAGCAGTACTTC
>TRBV6-5|.|TRBJ1-2|.
CAISAGPSNYGYTF
TGTGCCATCAGTGCGGGACCCTCTAACTATGGCTACACCTTC
>TRBV19|.|TRBJ1-2|.
CASSTVNRVGDYGYTF
TGTGCCAGTAGTACCGTAAACAGGGTTGGGGACTATGGCTACACCTTC
>TRBV18|.|TRBJ1-1|.
CASSQTGRLTNTEAFF
TGTGCCAGCTCACAAACGGGCAGGCTAACGAACACTGAAGCTTTCTTT
>TRBV7-9|.|TRBJ2-7|.
CASSLTSEEQYF
TGTGCCAGCAGCCTTACCTCCGAAGAGCAGTACTTC
>TRBV10-3|.|TRBJ1-5|.
CASALGTDGNQPQHF
TGTGCCTCGGCCCTCGGGACCGACGGCAATCAGCCCCAGCATTTT
>TRBV15|TRBD2|TRBJ2-3|.
CATSRDPAGGGDTQYF
TGTGCCACCAGCAGAGATCCTGCGGGGGGAGGAGATACGCAGTATTTT
>TRBV30|.|TRBJ1-1|once
CAWSVLKGNTEAFF
TGTGCCTGGAGTGTACTAAAGGGGAACACTGAAGCTTTCTTT
>TRBV27|.|TRBJ2-7|once
CASSSIYEQYF
TGTGCCAGCAGTTCTATCTACGAGCAGTACTTC
>TRBV6-6|TRBD1|TRBJ2-3|.
CASMEKGQGSPDTQYF
TGTGCCAGCATGGAGAAGGGACAGGGATCCCCAGATACGCAGTATTTT
>TRBV6-5|TRBD1|TRBJ1-1|.
CASSSRTGSTEAFF
TGTGCCAGCAGCTCCAGGACAGGGAGTACTGAAGCTTTCTTT
>TRBV4-1|TRBD1|TRBJ1-5|.
CASSLEGRGNLVNQPQHF
TGCGCCAGCAGCCTCGAGGGCAGGGGGAATTTAGTAAATCAGCCCCAGCATTTT
>TRBV2|.|TRBJ1-5|once
CASRKGESSNQPQHF
TGTGCCAGCAGGAAGGGGGAGTCGAGCAATCAGCCCCAGCATTTT
>TRBV14|TRBD1|TRBJ2-7|.
CASSHRRTGWSEQYF
TGTGCCAGCAGCCACCGCAGGACAGGATGGAGCGAGCAGTACTTC
>TRBV2|.|TRBJ2-2|.
CASSTGRGSGELFF
TGTGCCAGCAGTACCGGGAGAGGATCCGGGGAGCTGTTTTTT
>TRBV12-1|.|TRBJ1-2|once
CASSFAEQGVYYGYTF
TGTGCCAGCAGCTTTGCGGAACAGGGTGTGTACTATGGCTACACCTTC
>TRBV15|.|TRBJ1-2|once
CATSRAAGTSNGYTF
TGTGCCACCAGCAGGGCAGCAGGGACTTCGAATGGCTACACCTTC
>TRBV27|.|TRBJ1-4|.
CASSFPPGYPPATNEKLFF
TGTGCCAGCAGTTTCCCCCCAGGGTACCCCCCTGCAACTAATGAAAAACTGTTTTTT
>TRBV11-2|.|TRBJ2-7|.
CASSLDGGHYEQYF
TGTGCCAGCAGCTTAGATGGGGGCCACTACGAGCAGTACTTC
>TRBV5-4|.|TRBJ1-6|.
CASSLRVTDSPLHF
TGTGCCAGCAGCTTACGGGTCACTGATTCACCCCTCCACTTT
>TRBV2|TRBD1|TRBJ1-6|.
CASTLDGTANSPLHF
TGTGCCAGCACCCTGGACGGGACAGCTAATTCACCCCTCCACTTT
>TRBV2|.|TRBJ2-2|.
CASSGDTPNTGELFF
TGTGCCAGCAGCGGGGATACCCCGAACACCGGGGAGCTGTTTTTT
>TRBV10-3|TRBD1|TRBJ1-6|.
CAISWGGTGQLNSPLHF
TGTGCCATCAGTTGGGGGGGGACAGGCCAACTTAATTCACCCCTCCACTTT